The 8 T cell receptor beta chains below were found in one sample sequenced in a study of T cell repertoires in ileal Crohn's disease. Sequenced by immunoSEQ multiplex PCR; TCRdb stores in-frame clones only, minus some. The table records over 2,000 clones, roughly 72% of them present only once. Sequencing input: ileal tissue. These receptors were taken from an adult with Crohn's disease.

Here the CDR3 DNA reads TGTGCCAGCACCACCAGACGGGGGGGGGCTGCCGAGCAGTACTTC. Protein: CASTTRRGGAAEQYF. V gene TRBV5-4 combines with J gene TRBJ2-7, with TRBD2 identical over 8 bases. Germline V gene lookup returns CDR1 SGHNT and CDR2 YYREEE (reference sequence). Losses at the gene ends were 6 bases for V and 6 bases for J; bases not matched to a gene: 14. The CDR3 is 15 residues long.

The V call is TRBV7-9, the J call TRBJ2-3, with 7 positions matching TRBD1. Germline CDR1 SEHNR, CDR2 FQNEAQ (reference sequence). The length of the CDR3 is 16 residues. V lost 5 bases to trimming and J lost 1 base; unmatched junction nucleotides: 9. The CDR3 sequence: CASSQYRGSGTDTQYF. The DNA of the CDR3 is TGTGCCAGCAGCCAATACAGGGGAAGTGGCACAGATACGCAGTATTTT.

V and J are TRBV5-1 and TRBJ1-1, with TRBD1 as a possible D gene (6 bases). CDR3 length: 15 residues. Trimming left V 0 bases short and J 7 bases short, with 16 bases between. Germline V CDR1 and CDR2: SGHRS, YFSETQ. CDR3 bases: TGCGCCAGCAGCTTGGGGCCCGGGACAAGAATTGAAGCTTTCTTT. Translated, it gives CASSLGPGTRIEAFF.

This sequence joins TRBV5-1 and TRBJ1-4; the D gene is possibly TRBD1 (5 bases). From germline, CDR1 is SGHRS and CDR2 YFSETQ. The V and J ends lost 0 bases and 0 bases respectively, with 12 bases between them. This CDR3 has 17 residues. The CDR3 spells CASSLDAAGSTNEKLFF. The CDR3 nucleotides read TGCGCCAGCAGCTTGGACGCGGCAGGGTCAACTAATGAAAAACTGTTTTTT.

This clone was found once. The genes are TRBV6-5 and TRBJ1-2; tentatively, D is TRBD1 (5 bases). This CDR3 has 16 residues. Trimming shortened V by 4 bases and J by 0 bases, and 15 bases separated the two germline ends. The V gene's germline CDR1 is MNHEY and CDR2 SVGAGI. The DNA for the CDR3 is TGTGCCAGCAGTTTGGGACTGGGAGCGGCTAACTATGGCTACACCTTC. The encoded protein is CASSLGLGAANYGYTF.

Note on this clone: Other DNA sequences in the sample encode the same CDR3. The chain has TRBV27 and TRBJ2-1, with TRBD2 matching over 8 bases. Germline assignment: CDR1 MNHEY and CDR2 SMNVEV (reference sequence). The CDR3 runs to 14 residues. V gave up 8 bases and J gave up 0 bases; unmatched junction bases: 3. The CDR3 coding sequence is TGTGCCAGCCGGGGGGGAAGCTCCTACAATGAGCAGTTCTTC. Amino acid sequence: CASRGGSSYNEQFF.

This sequence joins TRBV7-9 and TRBJ2-6; 8 bases line up with TRBD2. J was trimmed by 1 base and V by 5 bases; bases with no gene match: 10. Germline values: CDR1 SEHNR, CDR2 FQNEAQ (reference sequence). The CDR3 is made up of 18 amino acids. CDR3 DNA sequence: TGTGCCAGCAGCCAACGGGGGGGAGGGGCGTCTGGGGCCAACGTCCTGACTTTC. The encoded protein is CASSQRGGGASGANVLTF.

This chain uses TRBV7-3 with TRBJ2-1, with D perhaps TRBD2 (7 bases). This CDR3 has 17 amino acids. With 2 bases removed from V and 2 bases from J, the gap between germline ends came to 16 bases. Germline V gives CDR1 SGHTA, CDR2 FQGTGA. This chain's CDR3 is CASSLQIGGDTYNEQFF. The CDR3 DNA reads as TGTGCCAGCAGCTTACAGATTGGGGGGGACACCTACAATGAGCAGTTCTTC.